This T cell receptor (beta chain) was identified during a study of cytomegalovirus exposure and HLA in healthy donors. Study-wide results and limits: Whilst most TCR sequences proved rare, a subset of public TCRs occurred across many donors. Cytomegalovirus association was listed for around 170 TCR beta chains.

The germline V gene has CDR1 ENHRY and CDR2 SYGVKD. The CDR3 has 15 amino acids. With V trimmed by 4 bases and J by 0 bases, 2 bases remained unmatched. Produced via immunoSEQ multiplex PCR; TCRdb's table is partial and in-frame only. The sample has over 200,000 clones, 90% seen once; the top ten hold 0.37%. In regard to this clone: The antigen is not known.

The receptor was derived from a woman aged 18-29 years in good health and CMV-seronegative. Sample: PBMCs. The genes are TRBV10-3 and TRBJ2-1; 8 bases are a match to TRBD2. CDR3 region: CAISVAGGSYNEQFF. The CDR3 DNA follows: TGTGCCATCAGTGTCGCGGGGGGCTCCTACAATGAGCAGTTCTTC.